These 4 T cell receptor beta chains share one sample of origin, sequenced in a study of cytomegalovirus exposure and HLA in healthy donors. A multiplex PCR was run with 60 Vbeta primers and 13 Jbeta primers. Profiling relied on immunoSEQ multiplex PCR, and the TCRdb table lists in-frame clones only, not all of them. Of under 150,000 clones in the sample, 70% to 80% were seen once. Sequenced sample: PBMCs. The receptor set was obtained from a middle-aged woman in good health and CMV-seropositive.

The rearrangement joins TRBV9 to TRBJ2-3, with D uncertain. V gave up 0 bases and J gave up 2 bases, with 10 bases separating them. Germline CDR1 SGDLS, CDR2 YYNGEE. The CDR3 totals 15 residues. The CDR3 protein is CASSVVKRITDTQYF. CDR3 bases: TGTGCCAGCAGCGTAGTGAAGCGTATCACAGATACGCAGTATTTT.

The gene calls are TRBV5-4 and TRBJ1-2; D is unclear. This CDR3 is built from 19 residues. Germline V CDR1 and CDR2: SGHNT, YYREEE (reference sequence). V lost 4 bases and J 5 bases, leaving 30 bases between the germline ends. This CDR3 is CASSHTGSGKAQGWYGYTF. In nucleotides, the CDR3 is TGTGCCAGCAGCCATACCGGATCGGGAAAGGCCCAAGGGTGGTATGGCTACACCTTC.

This clone appeared a few times. The chain couples TRBV4-3 to TRBJ1-2, with 7 bases identical to TRBD1. V gave up 0 bases and J gave up 2 bases; unmatched junction bases: 3. The CDR3 contains 15 residues. Germline values: CDR1 LGHNA, CDR2 YSLEER. The CDR3 coding sequence is TGCGCCAGCAGCCAAGACCGGGACAGAAACTATGGCTACACCTTC. Its protein is CASSQDRDRNYGYTF.

The J gene is TRBJ1-1, the V gene TRBV7-2; maybe TRBD1 (6 bases). Germline lookup yields CDR1 SGHTA and CDR2 FQGNSA. With 2 bases removed from V and 7 bases from J, the gap between germline ends came to 11 bases. This CDR3 is 13 amino acids long. The CDR3 DNA is TGTGCCAGCAGCTTAACCAGGGACAATGAAGCTTTCTTT. Amino acids: CASSLTRDNEAFF.